The rows below give T cell receptor beta chains drawn from one sample of a study of blood T cell repertoires in COVID-19. TCRdb's table, derived via immunoSEQ multiplex PCR, lists solely in-frame clones and lacks some. The data hold more than 95,000 clones, with roughly 90% observed a single time. Material: peripheral blood. The receptor source for this set is a human donor in a cohort sampled during active COVID-19. The CDR3 runs from the conserved cysteine through the conserved F or W. The order of the fields is CDR3 protein, V gene.

CDR3 protein: CASSERYEQYF
V gene: TRBV6-1

CDR3 protein: CASLGPSGWETQYF
V gene: TRBV10-2

CDR3 protein: CASSEGHMNTEAFF
V gene: TRBV10-2

CDR3 protein: CASRAEMNTEAFF
V gene: TRBV5-1

CDR3 protein: CASSRGRAHNEQFF
V gene: TRBV11-2

CDR3 protein: CASSYSQVAEAFF
V gene: TRBV6-6

CDR3 protein: CASSLIAGGQTDGYTF
V gene: TRBV11-2

CDR3 protein: CASSPSGPAGEQFF
V gene: TRBV9

CDR3 protein: CASRGTRQGNTEAFF
V gene: TRBV7-2

CDR3 protein: CASSFSGQGKNQPQHF
V gene: TRBV7-8

CDR3 protein: CASSQVGGGEQYF
V gene: TRBV14

CDR3 protein: CASSLARGQKAFF
V gene: TRBV7-2

CDR3 protein: CSVVGGSGRAVVNEQFF
V gene: TRBV29-1

CDR3 protein: CASSLRRAEGGYEQYF
V gene: TRBV27

CDR3 protein: CASTWGTGDYQPQHF
V gene: TRBV28

CDR3 protein: CASSPRQGAPDTQYF
V gene: TRBV19

CDR3 protein: CASSSTRPVFRGYTF
V gene: TRBV5-6

CDR3 protein: CASSQTSGSYNEQFF
V gene: TRBV4-2

CDR3 protein: CASSLGGGTAIYNEQFF
V gene: TRBV5-6

CDR3 protein: CATQGTGRREKLFF
V gene: TRBV19

CDR3 protein: CASSISPGEHYGYTF
V gene: TRBV19

CDR3 protein: CASSFFGTGNYEQYF
V gene: TRBV5-6

CDR3 protein: CASTSGRGDDTGELFF
V gene: TRBV6-6

CDR3 protein: CASSPPTSGTDTQYF
V gene: TRBV5-1

CDR3 protein: CATSGQDSDTQYF
V gene: TRBV24-1

CDR3 protein: CASSEETGDFGDTQYF
V gene: TRBV2

CDR3 protein: CASSLDRQSPPYNEQFF
V gene: TRBV11-2

CDR3 protein: CASSDGAGLFYNEQFF
V gene: TRBV10-2

CDR3 protein: CASSFPPGLTGLYQETQYF
V gene: TRBV28

CDR3 protein: CASSLAGQSYEQCF
V gene: TRBV5-1

CDR3 protein: CASSQTGSMNTEAFF
V gene: TRBV14

CDR3 protein: CASSLVTGEYGNTIYF
V gene: TRBV5-6

CDR3 protein: CASSFAGGSDTQYF
V gene: TRBV7-9

CDR3 protein: CASSFSGNYPQYF
V gene: TRBV5-6

CDR3 protein: CASSVEVSGWRQFF
V gene: TRBV9

CDR3 protein: CASSGTGNEKLFF
V gene: TRBV5-4

CDR3 protein: CASSIDYGLAFNEQFF
V gene: TRBV19

CDR3 protein: CASSGPSGSSYNEQFF
V gene: TRBV9

CDR3 protein: CASSFPRSETQYF
V gene: TRBV12-3/TRBV12-4

CDR3 protein: CASSYTSRGIQYF
V gene: TRBV6-5

CDR3 protein: CASSLYGESSYEQYF
V gene: TRBV27

CDR3 protein: CSVLKRGNNEQFF
V gene: TRBV29-1

CDR3 protein: CASSADRFLSGNTIYF
V gene: TRBV7-8

CDR3 protein: CASSLEGGSTEAFF
V gene: TRBV5-8

CDR3 protein: CASTVTGYNEQFF
V gene: TRBV7-9

CDR3 protein: CASSFSGQGNNEQFF
V gene: TRBV11-3

CDR3 protein: CASSLVGQPDGPQHF
V gene: TRBV7-9

CDR3 protein: CAWNDLSTSGSYEQYF
V gene: TRBV30